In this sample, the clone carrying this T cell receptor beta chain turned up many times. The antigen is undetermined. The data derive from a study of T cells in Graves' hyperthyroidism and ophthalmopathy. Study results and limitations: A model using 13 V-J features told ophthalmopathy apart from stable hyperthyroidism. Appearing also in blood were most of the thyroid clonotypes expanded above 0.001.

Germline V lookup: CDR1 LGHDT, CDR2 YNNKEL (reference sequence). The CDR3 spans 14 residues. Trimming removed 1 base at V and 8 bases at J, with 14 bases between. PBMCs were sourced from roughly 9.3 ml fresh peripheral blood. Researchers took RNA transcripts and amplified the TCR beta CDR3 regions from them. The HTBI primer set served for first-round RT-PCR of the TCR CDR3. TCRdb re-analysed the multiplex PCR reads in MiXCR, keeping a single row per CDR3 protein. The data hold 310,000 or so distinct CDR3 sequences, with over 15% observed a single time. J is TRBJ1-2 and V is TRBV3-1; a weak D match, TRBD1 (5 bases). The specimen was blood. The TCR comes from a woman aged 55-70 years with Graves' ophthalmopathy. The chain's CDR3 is CASSQVDTGEGYTF. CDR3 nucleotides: TGTGCCAGCAGCCAAGTGGACACTGGTGAAGGCTACACCTTC. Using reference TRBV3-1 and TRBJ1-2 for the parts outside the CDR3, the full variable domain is DTAVSQTPKYLVTQMGNDKSIKCEQNLGHDTMYWYKQDSKKFLKIMFSYNNKELIINETVPNRFSPKSPDKAHLNLHINSLELGDSAVYFCASSQVDTGEGYTFGSGTRLTVV.